Listed here is a single TCR beta chain. Germline lookup yields CDR1 MNHEY and CDR2 SVGAGI. Trimming cost V 4 bases and J 4 bases, with 19 bases left between them. This CDR3 contains 16 residues. The sample originates from a study of blood T cell repertoires in COVID-19. Looking at the study overall: Sample material is recorded as cDNA or gDNA derived from T cells, B-cell-depleted T cells, or PBMCs.

Sequencing used immunoSEQ multiplex PCR; TCRdb keeps in-frame clones, though not all of them. Here the sample spans approximately 230,000 clones, around four fifths being singletons. Resolution of symptoms, clearance, or two negative PCRs was present in recovered Cohort 3 donors. The sequence came from a middle-aged man who had recovered from COVID-19. The sequencing input was PBMCs or T cells enriched from blood (not recorded which). This chain uses TRBV6-5 with TRBJ1-2; possible D gene TRBD1, 6 bases. CDR3 in DNA: TGTGCCAGCAGTTCGCCCCCAGGGGTTGGAGTCTATGGCTACACCTTC. Its translation is CASSSPPGVGVYGYTF.